Described below is a single TCR beta chain sequence and its context. Its target is not known. The sample's treatment: oral pan-JAK inhibitor, 5-10 mg twice daily. Sampling of alopecia areata patients yielded lesional scalp punch biopsies as well as peripheral blood. Sorting separated CD4+ and CD8+ T cells out of PBMCs. The sample belongs to a study of CD8+ T cells in alopecia areata. General observations from the study: In scalp and blood, many expanded lesional clones persisted during tofacitinib. One nonresponder makes the tie between baseline CD8+ expansion and response uncertain.

The CDR3 is 12 residues long. The germline gives CDR1 SQVTM, CDR2 ANQGSEA. Trimming cost V 2 bases and J 5 bases, with 9 bases left between them. Extraction of RNA preceded its reverse transcription into cDNA, which served as the sequencing template. TCRdb keeps only in-frame clones here, not all; method: immunoSEQ multiplex PCR. This sample has about 290,000 clones, with roughly 60% found just once. The sample here was CD4+ T cells sorted from blood, taken at week 24, from a patient treated with tofacitinib. The chain combines TRBV29-1 with TRBJ1-1; D might be TRBD1 (6 bases). This TCR was sampled from a human donor with alopecia areata. This CDR3 reads CSVEQGRTEAFF. As DNA, the CDR3 is TGCAGCGTTGAACAGGGGAGGACTGAAGCTTTCTTT.